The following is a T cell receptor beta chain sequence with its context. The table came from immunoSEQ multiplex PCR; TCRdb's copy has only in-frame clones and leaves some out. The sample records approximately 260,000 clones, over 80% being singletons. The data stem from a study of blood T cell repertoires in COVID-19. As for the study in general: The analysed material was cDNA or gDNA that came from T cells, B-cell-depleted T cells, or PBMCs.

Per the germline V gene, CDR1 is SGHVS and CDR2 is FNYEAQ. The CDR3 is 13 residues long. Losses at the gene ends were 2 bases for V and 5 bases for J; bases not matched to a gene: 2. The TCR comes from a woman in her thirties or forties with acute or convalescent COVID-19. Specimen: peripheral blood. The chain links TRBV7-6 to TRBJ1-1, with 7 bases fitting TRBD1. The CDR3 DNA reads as TGTGCCAGCAGCTTAACGGGACAGACTGAAGCTTTCTTT. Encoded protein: CASSLTGQTEAFF.